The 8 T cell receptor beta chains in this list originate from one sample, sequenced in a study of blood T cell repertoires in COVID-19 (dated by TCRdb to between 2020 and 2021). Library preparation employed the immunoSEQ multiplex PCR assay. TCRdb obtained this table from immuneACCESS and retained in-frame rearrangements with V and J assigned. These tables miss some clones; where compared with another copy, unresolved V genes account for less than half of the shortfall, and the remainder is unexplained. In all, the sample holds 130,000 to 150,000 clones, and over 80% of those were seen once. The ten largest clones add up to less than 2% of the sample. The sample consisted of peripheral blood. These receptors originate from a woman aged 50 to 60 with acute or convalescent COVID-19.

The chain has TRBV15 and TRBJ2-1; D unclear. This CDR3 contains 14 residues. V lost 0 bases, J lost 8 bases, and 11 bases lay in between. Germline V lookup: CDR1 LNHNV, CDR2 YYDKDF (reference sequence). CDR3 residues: CATSRDIGSDEQFF. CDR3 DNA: TGTGCCACCAGCAGAGATATCGGGTCTGATGAGCAGTTCTTC.

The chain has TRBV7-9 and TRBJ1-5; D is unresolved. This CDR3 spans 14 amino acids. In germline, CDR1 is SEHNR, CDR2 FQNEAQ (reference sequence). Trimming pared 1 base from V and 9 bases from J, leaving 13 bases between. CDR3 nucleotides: TGTGCCAGCAGCTTAGATCTGGTCCCCGGGCCCCAGCATTTT. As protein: CASSLDLVPGPQHF.

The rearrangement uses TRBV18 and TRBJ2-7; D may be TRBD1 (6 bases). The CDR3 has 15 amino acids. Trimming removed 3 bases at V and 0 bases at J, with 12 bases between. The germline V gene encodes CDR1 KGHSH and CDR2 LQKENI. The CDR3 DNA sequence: TGTGCCAGCTCACCTGTAACAGGGCCCTCCTACGAGCAGTACTTC. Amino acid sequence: CASSPVTGPSYEQYF.

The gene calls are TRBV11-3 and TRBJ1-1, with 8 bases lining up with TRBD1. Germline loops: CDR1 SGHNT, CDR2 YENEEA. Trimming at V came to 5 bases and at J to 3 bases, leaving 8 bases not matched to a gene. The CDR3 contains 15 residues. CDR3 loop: CASSPAGGRDTEAFF. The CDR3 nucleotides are TGTGCCAGCAGCCCTGCAGGGGGCAGGGACACTGAAGCTTTCTTT. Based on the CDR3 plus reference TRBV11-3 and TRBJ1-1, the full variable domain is EAGVVQSPRYKIIEKKQPVAFWCNPISGHNTLYWYLQNLGQGPELLIRYENEEAVDDSQLPKDRFSAERLKGVDSTLKIQPAELGDSAVYLCASSPAGGRDTEAFFGQGTRLTVV.

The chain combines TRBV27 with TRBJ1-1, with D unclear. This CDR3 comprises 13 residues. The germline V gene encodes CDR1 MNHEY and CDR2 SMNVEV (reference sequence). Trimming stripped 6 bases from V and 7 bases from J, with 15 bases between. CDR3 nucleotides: TGTGCCAGCAGGACTCAAGGTTTTGGTGAAGCTTTCTTT. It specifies CASRTQGFGEAFF.

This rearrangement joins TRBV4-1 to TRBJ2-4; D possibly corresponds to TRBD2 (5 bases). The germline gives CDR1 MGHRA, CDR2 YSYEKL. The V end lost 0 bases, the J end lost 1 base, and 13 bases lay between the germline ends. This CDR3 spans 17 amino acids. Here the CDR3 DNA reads TGCGCCAGCAGCCAAGAGCGTCAGAGGGTGGCCAAAAACATTCAGTACTTC. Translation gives CASSQERQRVAKNIQYF.

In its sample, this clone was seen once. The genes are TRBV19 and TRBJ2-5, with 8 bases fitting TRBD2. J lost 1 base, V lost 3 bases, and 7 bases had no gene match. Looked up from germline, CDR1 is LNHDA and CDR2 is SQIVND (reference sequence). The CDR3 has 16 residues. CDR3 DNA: TGTGCCAGTAGTATCTCTAGCGGGTATGTCCAAGAGACCCAGTACTTC. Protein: CASSISSGYVQETQYF.

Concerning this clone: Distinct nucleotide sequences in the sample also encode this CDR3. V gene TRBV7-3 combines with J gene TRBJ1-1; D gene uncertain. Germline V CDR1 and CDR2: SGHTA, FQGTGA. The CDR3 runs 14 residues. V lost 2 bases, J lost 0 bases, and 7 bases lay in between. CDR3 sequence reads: CASSLRGLNTEAFF. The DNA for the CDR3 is TGTGCCAGCAGCTTACGCGGATTGAACACTGAAGCTTTCTTT. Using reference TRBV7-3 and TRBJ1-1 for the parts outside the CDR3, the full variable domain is GAGVSQTPSNKVTEKGKYVELRCDPISGHTALYWYRQSLGQGPEFLIYFQGTGAADDSGLPNDRFFAVRPEGSVSTLKIQRTERGDSAVYLCASSLRGLNTEAFFGQGTRLTVV.